Listed below are T cell receptor beta chains from one sample, sequenced in a study of human T cells and chemical hapten exposure. TCRdb reprocessed the RACE reads with MiXCR, giving one entry per CDR3 protein. The repertoire holds some 180,000 distinct CDR3 sequences, with around 24% as singletons. The source material was whole blood, sampled in connection with sensitization to the hapten diphenylcyclopropenone (DPC). The receptors were sampled from a woman aged 50 to 65 with alopecia areata. Some clones in this sample may be carry-over from other donors' samples. CDR3s include the opening cysteine and the closing phenylalanine or tryptophan. The order of the fields is clone size, J gene, V gene, D gene, CDR3 protein, CDR3 DNA. A D gene is named only where the DNA matches it firmly. Some rows have no size entry. The others give once, few or many, or a class for an expanded clone.

size: few
J: TRBJ1-3
V: TRBV6-5
D: TRBD1
CDR3: CASSRDRTSGNTIYF
DNA: TGTGCCAGCAGCCGGGACAGGACTTCTGGAAACACCATATATTTT

size: NA
J: TRBJ2-7
V: TRBV7-9
D: NA
CDR3: CASSLGPGRTTYEQYF
DNA: TGTGCCAGCAGCTTAGGTCCGGGGAGGACAACCTACGAGCAGTACTTC

size: NA
J: TRBJ1-6
V: TRBV11-2
D: NA
CDR3: CASSETRSGSPLHF
DNA: TGTGCCAGCAGCGAGACAAGATCGGGTTCACCCCTCCACTTT

size: NA
J: TRBJ1-5
V: TRBV2
D: TRBD1
CDR3: CASRLDRGGNQPQHF
DNA: TGTGCCAGCCGCCTGGACAGGGGCGGCAATCAGCCCCAGCATTTT

size: NA
J: TRBJ2-7
V: TRBV7-6
D: TRBD1
CDR3: CASSPTPGTGPYEQYF
DNA: TGTGCCAGCAGCCCAACGCCCGGGACAGGGCCCTACGAGCAGTACTTC

size: NA
J: TRBJ2-7
V: TRBV3-1
D: TRBD2
CDR3: CASSRGGVGPFEQYF
DNA: TGTGCCAGCAGCCGGGGGGGGGTAGGTCCCTTCGAGCAGTACTTC

size: many
J: TRBJ2-1
V: TRBV14
D: TRBD2
CDR3: CASSQYLTSGSEFF
DNA: TGTGCCAGCAGCCAATATTTGACTAGCGGGAGTGAGTTCTTC

size: NA
J: TRBJ2-3
V: TRBV7-3
D: TRBD2
CDR3: CASSSKREALTDTQYF
DNA: TGTGCCAGCAGCTCCAAGCGGGAGGCCCTCACAGATACGCAGTATTTT

size: few
J: TRBJ1-2
V: TRBV29-1
D: NA
CDR3: CSARTGLIGYTF
DNA: TGCAGCGCAAGAACAGGGTTGATTGGCTACACCTTC

size: few
J: TRBJ1-3
V: TRBV29-1
D: NA
CDR3: CSAVTGGNTIYF
DNA: TGCAGCGCCGTGACAGGCGGAAACACCATATATTTT

size: few
J: TRBJ2-5
V: TRBV6-6
D: TRBD1
CDR3: CASSRDSLQETQYF
DNA: TGTGCCAGCAGCCGGGACAGCCTCCAAGAGACCCAGTACTTC

size: NA
J: TRBJ1-2
V: TRBV29-1
D: TRBD1
CDR3: CSVRTGGQGSDGYTF
DNA: TGCAGCGTTAGGACGGGAGGACAGGGGTCGGATGGCTACACCTTC

size: NA
J: TRBJ2-5
V: TRBV7-8
D: NA
CDR3: CASSLVASRGQETQYF
DNA: TGTGCCAGCAGCTTAGTCGCTAGTAGGGGCCAAGAGACCCAGTACTTC

size: many
J: TRBJ2-1
V: TRBV5-5
D: NA
CDR3: CASSGPRRPEQFF
DNA: TGTGCCAGCTCCGGGCCTAGGCGTCCTGAGCAGTTCTTC

size: few
J: TRBJ1-1
V: TRBV20-1
D: NA
CDR3: CSAPDRSNTEAFF
DNA: TGCAGTGCGCCCGACAGGTCGAACACTGAAGCTTTCTTT

size: NA
J: TRBJ2-3
V: TRBV27
D: NA
CDR3: CASSKWSTDTQYF
DNA: TGTGCCAGCAGTAAATGGAGCACAGATACGCAGTATTTT

size: NA
J: TRBJ2-7
V: TRBV14
D: NA
CDR3: CASSQDPGVRDEQYF
DNA: TGTGCCAGCAGCCAAGATCCGGGAGTGCGGGACGAGCAGTACTTC

size: few
J: TRBJ1-5
V: TRBV5-1
D: TRBD1
CDR3: CASSLEGQGLAPQHF
DNA: TGCGCCAGCAGCTTGGAGGGACAGGGCCTCGCGCCCCAGCATTTT

size: few
J: TRBJ2-7
V: TRBV5-1
D: NA
CDR3: CASSVQGYEQYF
DNA: TGCGCCAGCAGCGTCCAGGGTTACGAGCAGTACTTC

size: few
J: TRBJ2-7
V: TRBV20-1
D: NA
CDR3: CSARGGDIGSYEQYF
DNA: TGCAGTGCTAGAGGGGGAGACATCGGATCCTACGAGCAGTACTTC

size: few
J: TRBJ2-2
V: TRBV3-1
D: TRBD1
CDR3: CASSPRTGSGELFF
DNA: TGTGCCAGCAGCCCCCGGACAGGCTCAGGGGAGCTGTTTTTT

size: NA
J: TRBJ2-7
V: TRBV29-1
D: TRBD2
CDR3: CSAISSGGLNEQYF
DNA: TGCAGCGCAATATCTAGCGGGGGGTTAAACGAGCAGTACTTC

size: once
J: TRBJ1-1
V: TRBV5-1
D: TRBD1
CDR3: CASSLRTGGIFATEAFF
DNA: TGCGCCAGCAGCTTACGGACAGGGGGAATTTTCGCTACTGAAGCTTTCTTT

size: NA
J: TRBJ2-5
V: TRBV11-2
D: NA
CDR3: CASSFGRQETQYF
DNA: TGTGCCAGCAGCTTTGGAAGACAAGAGACCCAGTACTTC

size: few
J: TRBJ2-2
V: TRBV5-6
D: NA
CDR3: CASSPVRGWGTGELFF
DNA: TGTGCCAGCAGCCCCGTGAGGGGGTGGGGCACCGGGGAGCTGTTTTTT

size: NA
J: TRBJ1-4
V: TRBV29-1
D: NA
CDR3: CSVEDGANEKLFF
DNA: TGCAGCGTTGAGGACGGAGCTAATGAAAAACTGTTTTTT

size: few
J: TRBJ2-2
V: TRBV5-1
D: NA
CDR3: CASSLDDFNTGELFF
DNA: TGCGCCAGCAGCTTGGATGACTTTAACACCGGGGAGCTGTTTTTT

size: NA
J: TRBJ2-1
V: TRBV7-7
D: TRBD2
CDR3: CASSTGLAGKQFF
DNA: TGTGCCAGCAGCACCGGACTAGCGGGAAAGCAGTTCTTC

size: few
J: TRBJ2-7
V: TRBV5-1
D: TRBD1
CDR3: CASSGRTGVVSEQYF
DNA: TGCGCCAGCAGCGGACGGACAGGGGTTGTCTCCGAGCAGTACTTC

size: few
J: TRBJ1-1
V: TRBV6-2/TRBV6-3
D: NA
CDR3: CASSYSIDGTEAFF
DNA: TGTGCCAGCAGTTACTCGATCGATGGAACTGAAGCTTTCTTT

size: few
J: TRBJ2-2
V: TRBV9
D: NA
CDR3: CASSVARTGELFF
DNA: TGTGCCAGCAGCGTAGCTCGAACCGGGGAGCTGTTTTTT

size: many
J: TRBJ1-2
V: TRBV4-1
D: NA
CDR3: CASSQVSGNYGYTF
DNA: TGCGCCAGCAGCCAAGTATCGGGGAACTATGGCTACACCTTC

size: NA
J: TRBJ2-1
V: TRBV6-6
D: TRBD2
CDR3: CASSYSGDAYNEQFF
DNA: TGTGCCAGCAGTTACAGCGGGGATGCCTACAATGAGCAGTTCTTC

size: NA
J: TRBJ2-1
V: TRBV3-1
D: NA
CDR3: CASSQVGAGEQFF
DNA: TGTGCCAGCAGCCAAGTTGGGGCTGGCGAGCAGTTCTTC

size: few
J: TRBJ1-1
V: TRBV29-1
D: TRBD1
CDR3: CSVDKGAEDTEAFF
DNA: TGCAGCGTTGATAAGGGGGCGGAGGACACTGAAGCTTTCTTT

size: few
J: TRBJ1-1
V: TRBV6-5
D: NA
CDR3: CASGYRTATEAFF
DNA: TGTGCCAGCGGATACCGGACAGCCACTGAAGCTTTCTTT

size: NA
J: TRBJ2-3
V: TRBV5-1
D: NA
CDR3: CASSFGSFTDTQYF
DNA: TGCGCCAGCAGCTTCGGGTCGTTCACAGATACGCAGTATTTT

size: few
J: TRBJ1-1
V: TRBV6-5
D: TRBD1
CDR3: CASSSDRAGEAFF
DNA: TGTGCCAGCAGTTCCGACAGGGCTGGTGAAGCTTTCTTT

size: NA
J: TRBJ1-4
V: TRBV15
D: NA
CDR3: CATSRNFPGGGGTNEKLFF
DNA: TGTGCCACCAGCAGGAATTTTCCGGGGGGCGGTGGAACTAATGAAAAACTGTTTTTT

size: few
J: TRBJ2-5
V: TRBV28
D: TRBD2
CDR3: CASSAPGTSGSREETQYF
DNA: TGTGCCAGCAGTGCGCCCGGGACTAGCGGGAGTCGGGAAGAGACCCAGTACTTC

size: NA
J: TRBJ2-1
V: TRBV9
D: TRBD2
CDR3: CASSVEESSGRREQFF
DNA: TGTGCCAGCAGCGTAGAGGAGTCTAGCGGGAGGAGGGAGCAGTTCTTC

size: NA
J: TRBJ2-3
V: TRBV29-1
D: NA
CDR3: CSVESETQYF
DNA: TGCAGCGTTGAATCAGAGACGCAGTATTTT

size: few
J: TRBJ2-2
V: TRBV5-5
D: NA
CDR3: CASSFWGSLAPGELFF
DNA: TGTGCCAGCAGCTTTTGGGGCTCCTTGGCACCCGGGGAGCTGTTTTTT

size: few
J: TRBJ2-1
V: TRBV5-1
D: TRBD1
CDR3: CASSSDRPSYNEQFF
DNA: TGCGCCAGCAGCTCGGACAGGCCCAGCTACAATGAGCAGTTCTTC

size: few
J: TRBJ2-5
V: TRBV20-1
D: TRBD1
CDR3: CSAVQGIQTQYF
DNA: TGCAGTGCTGTACAGGGGATCCAGACCCAGTACTTC

size: few
J: TRBJ1-2
V: TRBV29-1
D: NA
CDR3: CSVVRQAPNYGYTF
DNA: TGCAGCGTTGTGAGACAGGCCCCTAACTATGGCTACACCTTC

size: NA
J: TRBJ1-1
V: TRBV25-1
D: TRBD1
CDR3: CASSVPRGRFSEAFF
DNA: TGTGCCAGCAGTGTACCCAGGGGGCGATTCTCTGAAGCTTTCTTT

size: NA
J: TRBJ2-5
V: TRBV27
D: NA
CDR3: CASSRAGAGETQYF
DNA: TGTGCCAGCAGTCGTGCCGGGGCGGGGGAGACCCAGTACTTC

size: NA
J: TRBJ1-2
V: TRBV12-3/TRBV12-4
D: NA
CDR3: CASSNAGRNYGYTF
DNA: TGTGCCAGCAGTAACGCAGGGAGGAACTATGGCTACACCTTC

size: few
J: TRBJ1-2
V: TRBV2
D: TRBD1
CDR3: CASRDRNYGYTF
DNA: TGTGCCAGCCGGGACAGGAACTATGGCTACACCTTC

size: NA
J: TRBJ2-5
V: TRBV5-1
D: NA
CDR3: CASSLRASVQETQYF
DNA: TGCGCCAGCAGCTTGCGGGCCTCAGTCCAAGAGACCCAGTACTTC

size: few
J: TRBJ2-5
V: TRBV20-1
D: TRBD2
CDR3: CSVLAGVQETQYF
DNA: TGCAGTGTACTAGCGGGGGTCCAAGAGACCCAGTACTTC

size: NA
J: TRBJ2-5
V: TRBV15
D: TRBD1
CDR3: CATSRVPTGDGETQYF
DNA: TGTGCCACCAGCAGAGTACCCACAGGGGATGGGGAGACCCAGTACTTC